This T cell receptor (beta chain) was identified during a study of PD-1 blockade in classical Hodgkin lymphoma. Whole-study findings and limits: TCR diversity rose significantly by C4D1 in CD4+ but not CD8+ cells.

This clone has only one observation. Its antigen is unknown. Time point of the sample: cycle 4 day 1 (C4D1), after less than 7 weeks of nivolumab. Every patient was affected by relapse after autologous stem cell transplantation, while exposure to brentuximab vedotin was not uniform. Clones were sequenced by immunoSEQ multiplex PCR, and TCRdb holds only the in-frame ones, with some missing. The table has tens of thousands of clones, about 83% seen once. Sequencing used peripheral blood mononuclear cells (PBMCs), obtained before the fourth cycle of nivolumab. This sequence was found in a human donor with classical Hodgkin lymphoma.

In nucleotides, the CDR3 is TGTGCCAGCAGCTTAGTTTGGCGGGAGACCCAGTACTTC. Its protein is CASSLVWRETQYF. This chain connects TRBV7-2 to TRBJ2-5; D is unresolved. The CDR3 has 13 residues. Germline V gene data show CDR1 as SGHTA and CDR2 as FQGNSA. The ends were cut back, 1 base at V and 5 bases at J, with 8 bases in the middle.